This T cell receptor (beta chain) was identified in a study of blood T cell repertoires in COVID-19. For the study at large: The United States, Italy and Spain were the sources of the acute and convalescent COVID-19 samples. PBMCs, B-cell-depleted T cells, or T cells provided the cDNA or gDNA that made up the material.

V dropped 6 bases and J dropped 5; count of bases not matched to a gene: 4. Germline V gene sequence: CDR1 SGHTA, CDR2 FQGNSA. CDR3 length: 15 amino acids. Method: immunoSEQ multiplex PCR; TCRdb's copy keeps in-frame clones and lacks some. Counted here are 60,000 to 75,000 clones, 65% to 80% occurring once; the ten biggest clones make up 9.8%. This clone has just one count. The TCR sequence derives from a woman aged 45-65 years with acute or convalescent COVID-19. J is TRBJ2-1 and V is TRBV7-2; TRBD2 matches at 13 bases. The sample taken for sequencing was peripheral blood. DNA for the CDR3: TGTGCCAGCAGACCTGGACTAGCGGGAGACAATGAGCAGTTCTTC. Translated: CASRPGLAGDNEQFF. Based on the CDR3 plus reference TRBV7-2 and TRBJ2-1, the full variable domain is GAGVSQSPSNKVTEKGKDVELRCDPISGHTALYWYRQSLGQGLEFLIYFQGNSAPDKSGLPSDRFSAERTGGSVSTLTIQRTQQEDSAVYLCASRPGLAGDNEQFFGPGTRLTVL.